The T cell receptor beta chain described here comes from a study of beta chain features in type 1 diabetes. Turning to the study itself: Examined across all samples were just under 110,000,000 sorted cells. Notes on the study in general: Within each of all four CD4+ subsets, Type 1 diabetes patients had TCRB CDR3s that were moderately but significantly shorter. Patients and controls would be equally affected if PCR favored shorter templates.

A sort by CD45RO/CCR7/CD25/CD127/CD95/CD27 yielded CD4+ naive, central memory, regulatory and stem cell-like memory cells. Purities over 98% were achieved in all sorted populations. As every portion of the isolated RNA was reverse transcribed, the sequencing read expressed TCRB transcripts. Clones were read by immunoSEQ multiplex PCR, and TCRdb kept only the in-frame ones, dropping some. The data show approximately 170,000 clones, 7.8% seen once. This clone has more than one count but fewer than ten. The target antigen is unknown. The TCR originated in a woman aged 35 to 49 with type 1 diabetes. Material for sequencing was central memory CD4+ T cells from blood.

DNA of the CDR3: TGTGCCAGCAGCCTGAGCTCCTACAATGAGCAGTTCTTC. Its translation: CASSLSSYNEQFF. The chain uses TRBV11-2 and TRBJ2-1; D is unclear. V shed 5 bases and J shed 0 bases, with 5 bases lying between them. In germline, CDR1 is SGHAT, CDR2 FQNNGV. The CDR3 has 13 amino acids.